This entry features one TCR beta chain sequence. As yet, its antigen is unknown. The protocol was immunoSEQ multiplex PCR, while the TCRdb copy is restricted to in-frame clones and leaves out a portion. The sample lists around 13,000 clones, roughly 78% occurring once. Time point meaning: 2014-2015 season, pre-vaccination. Vaccine contraindications, substance abuse, HIV/AIDS, active malignancy and active illness excluded donors. This entry is derived from a study of follicular helper T cells after annual influenza vaccination. Findings and limits, study-wide: Change in circulating plasmablasts correlated with ICOS+CD38+ cTfh clonality change.

V dropped 5 bases and J dropped 3 bases, with 11 bases sitting between them. The CDR3 spans 14 residues. Germline V gene sequence: CDR1 MGHDK, CDR2 SYGVNS. This TCR derives from an adult who received the influenza vaccine. This sequence joins TRBV25-1 and TRBJ1-5; D is unresolved. The sequences come from CXCR5- memory CD4+ T cells sorted from blood, collected on the day of influenza vaccination. The DNA of the CDR3 is TGTGCCAGCAGTAACCGGGATCCCAATCAGCCCCAGCATTTT. Translated: CASSNRDPNQPQHF.